This T cell receptor (beta chain) was identified in a study of monozygotic twins with inflammatory bowel disease. General study findings and limits: A lone strong IBD-associated signal or clonotype found no support.

On this clonotype itself: The antigen remains undetermined.

Germline V CDR1 and CDR2: SNHLY, FYNNEI. This CDR3 spans 12 amino acids. TCRdb reprocessed the 5' RACE reads; each CDR3 protein has one entry and no DNA is given. The sample totals some 160,000 distinct CDR3 sequences. The genes are TRBV2 and TRBJ2-7. Sequencing input: blood. The sequence derives from a human donor with ulcerative colitis or Crohn's disease, or a healthy co-twin of an affected twin (not recorded which). The CDR3 loop is CASRTAPQWQYF.